This TCR beta chain comes out of a study of Graves' ophthalmopathy and Graves' hyperthyroidism. Germline lookup yields CDR1 LGHDT and CDR2 YNNKEL (reference sequence). The V end lost 0 bases, the J end lost 5 bases, and 16 bases lay between the germline ends. The CDR3 has 16 amino acids. In its sample, this clonotype was seen many times. The authors amplified TCR beta CDR3 regions from RNA transcripts. RT-PCR with HTBI primers came first, then second-round multiplex PCR. TCRdb itself ran the multiplex PCR reads through MiXCR, one entry per CDR3 protein. The repertoire includes about 400,000 distinct CDR3 sequences, roughly 20% of them detected once, and roughly 3.2% sits in the top ten.

V and J are TRBV3-1 and TRBJ1-1; D is perhaps TRBD1 (5 bases). The clonotype comes from a woman between 18 and 29 years old with stable Graves' hyperthyroidism. What was sequenced was peripheral blood. CDR3 nucleotide sequence: TGTGCCAGCAGCCAAGATGAATTCGCAGGGCGAACTGAAGCTTTCTTT. It translates to CASSQDEFAGRTEAFF.